This T cell receptor beta chain was profiled in a study of CD8 T cell repertoires and HIV-1 epitope variants. Looking at the study overall: Controls were a CMV, EBV and flu peptide pool, Ebola AY9 negative control, and no-peptide well. Tested: three Gag epitope families, Nef HW9 and YT9. Equal numbers of autologous T cell-negative cells presented antigen to enriched T cells.

Repertoires were generated with immunoSEQ multiplex PCR, while TCRdb's copy carries only in-frame clones and drops some. This sample has about 5,000 clones, with 66% found just once. Only a few counts were recorded for this clone. The antigen is unknown. The V gene lost 1 base and the J gene lost 7 bases, with 23 bases spanning the gap. Germline V CDR1 and CDR2: SQVTM, ANQGSEA. This CDR3 is 16 amino acids long. V usage is TRBV29-1 and J usage is TRBJ2-7; D may match TRBD1 or TRBD2 (5 bases each). The clonotype originates from a male donor with HIV. The sequenced sample was cultured CD8+ T cells derived from PBMCs. The CDR3: CSVEGPLRGAKKEQYF. The CDR3 DNA reads as TGCAGCGTTGAAGGGCCTTTGAGGGGAGCTAAAAAGGAGCAGTACTTC.